The 8 T cell receptor beta chains given below trace back to one sample, sequenced in a study of blood T cells in healthy people across ages. Primers used in a second PCR of roughly 6 to 11 cycles were a sample-barcoded 5' primer and a J-beta primer mix. TCRdb processed the 5' RACE reads anew with MiXCR; each CDR3 protein has one entry. This sample yields about 780,000 distinct CDR3 sequences, of which about a quarter are seen a single time; around 3% belongs to the top ten. The data were also submitted as part of a second study, on T cells of mothers and their children.

Sequencing was performed on blood. The source of these receptors is a boy between 5 and 17 years old in good health.

J is TRBJ2-1 and V is TRBV20-1; no firm D call. The CDR3 contains 11 residues. From germline, CDR1 is DFQATT and CDR2 SNEGSKA (reference sequence). The germline V and J ends were trimmed by 1 base and 6 bases, with 4 bases remaining between them. CDR3 coding DNA: TGCAGTGCTAGAGCCCCCAATGAGCAGTTCTTC. Protein: CSARAPNEQFF.

This clonotype was observed a few times. The CDR3 spells CASRNDRDGEKLFF. CDR3 sequence (DNA): TGTGCCAGCAGAAATGACAGGGATGGTGAGAAACTGTTTTTT. J is TRBJ1-4 and V is TRBV2, with 7 positions matching TRBD1. This CDR3 region has 14 residues. Trimming at V came to 6 bases and at J to 11 bases, leaving 12 bases not matched to a gene. Germline CDR1 reads SNHLY; CDR2 reads FYNNEI.

In this sample, this clonotype turned up a few times. V is TRBV12-3 or TRBV12-4 and J is TRBJ1-2; 7 bases align to TRBD1. The CDR3 has 13 amino acids. With 6 bases clipped from V and 6 bases from J, the junction kept 7 bases outside the gene matches. This chain's CDR3 is CASSNTGDHGYTF. In nucleotides, the CDR3 is TGTGCCAGCAGCAATACAGGGGATCATGGCTACACCTTC.

This clonotype was counted a few times. Here the CDR3 reads CASSLAPSGGSSYEQYF. CDR3 sequence (DNA): TGCGCCAGCAGCTTGGCCCCTAGCGGGGGGAGCTCCTACGAGCAGTACTTC. The V and J genes are TRBV5-1 and TRBJ2-7, with 11 bases aligning to TRBD2. With V trimmed by 0 bases and J by 0 bases, 5 bases remained unmatched. Looked up from germline, CDR1 is SGHRS and CDR2 is YFSETQ. The CDR3 is 17 amino acids.

This sequence joins TRBV27 and TRBJ1-5; the match to TRBD1 covers 8 bases. The CDR3 has 17 amino acids. Germline lookup yields CDR1 MNHEY and CDR2 SMNVEV (reference sequence). Losses at the gene ends were 3 bases for V and 7 bases for J; bases not matched to a gene: 14. CDR3 nucleotide sequence: TGTGCCAGCAGTTTGGGATTTGGACAGGGAGAAAACCAGCCCCAGCATTTT. It is translated as CASSLGFGQGENQPQHF.

This clonotype has more than one count but fewer than ten. The genes are TRBV29-1 and TRBJ2-5; D may match TRBD1 or TRBD2 (5 bases each). This CDR3 comprises 13 residues. Trimming took off 2 bases at V and 4 bases at J, with 11 bases between the two ends. Germline CDR1 reads SQVTM; CDR2 reads ANQGSEA. The CDR3 is CSVESPGRETQYF. CDR3 coding DNA: TGCAGCGTTGAATCCCCAGGGAGAGAGACCCAGTACTTC.

At least ten counts were recorded for this clonotype. As DNA, the CDR3 is TGCAGTGCTAGAGGGGGTAGCGGGGGGCACGAGACCCAGTACTTC. This gives the protein CSARGGSGGHETQYF. This chain joins TRBV20-1 and TRBJ2-5; TRBD2 matches 10 bases. The length of the CDR3 is 15 residues. Germline assignment: CDR1 DFQATT and CDR2 SNEGSKA (reference sequence). The J segment lost 5 bases and the V segment lost 1 base, leaving 7 bases of the junction unmatched.

CDR3 coding DNA: TGTGCCAGCAGCCCAGGGGGCCGGAGCTATGGCTACACCTTC. Translated, it gives CASSPGGRSYGYTF. The rearrangement joins TRBV9 to TRBJ1-2; 8 bases agree with TRBD1. Trimming took 4 bases from V and 4 from J; bases not matched to a gene: 6. Germline CDR1 is SGDLS and CDR2 is YYNGEE. This CDR3 region has 14 residues.